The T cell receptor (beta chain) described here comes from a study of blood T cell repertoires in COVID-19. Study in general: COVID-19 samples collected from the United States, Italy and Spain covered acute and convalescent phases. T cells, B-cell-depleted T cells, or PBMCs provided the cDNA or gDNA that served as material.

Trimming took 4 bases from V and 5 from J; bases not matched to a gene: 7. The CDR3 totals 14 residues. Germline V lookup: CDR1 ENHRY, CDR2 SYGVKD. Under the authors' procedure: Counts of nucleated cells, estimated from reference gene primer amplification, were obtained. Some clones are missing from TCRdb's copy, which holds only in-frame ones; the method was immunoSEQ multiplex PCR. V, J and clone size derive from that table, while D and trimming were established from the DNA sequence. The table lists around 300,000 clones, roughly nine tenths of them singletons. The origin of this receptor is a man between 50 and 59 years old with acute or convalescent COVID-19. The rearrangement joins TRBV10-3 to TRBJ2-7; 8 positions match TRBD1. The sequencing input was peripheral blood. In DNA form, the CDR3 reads TGTGCCATCAGTGCTCAGGGGGCGAGGAACGAGCAGTACTTC. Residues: CAISAQGARNEQYF.